The entry that follows covers one T cell receptor beta chain sequence. The antigen this receptor binds is unknown. Base qualities were left out, and no much larger clone turns up one base away. This specimen's time point label, interpreted: baseline before first vaccination. Vaccinee samples came from UK trials COV001 and COV002, including a single-blind randomized controlled phase 2/3 trial of AZD1222 (ChAdOx1 nCoV-19) in healthy adults. For TCRbeta chain sequencing, PBMC samples were collected from trial participants at day 0 and at day 28 after the second dose. The data originate from a study of T cell responses to AZD1222 COVID-19 vaccine (dated by TCRdb to 2020 to 2023). About the study as a whole: Because spike-specific TCR depth and breadth did not differ between the two schedules, AZD1222 recipients who got a second dose at roughly 4 weeks were pooled with those who got a second dose at roughly 12 weeks. A total of approximately 240 trial participants underwent TCR sequencing, of whom about 210 had received two doses of AZD1222 and around 26 had received two doses of the MenACWY control vaccine. Enrollment into the trials was organized by age into subgroups of 18-55, 56-69 and 70-plus years, and those subgroups contained approximately 150, 30 and 60 TCR-sequenced participants, respectively. Here is what the overall study found, with its caveats: Participants were mostly white British, with more females than males. The authors suggested clonal diversity may have been underestimated. Conclusions about previously exposed vaccinees were limited because only six AZD1222 recipients were SARS-CoV-2 seropositive at baseline. The vaccine-associated CD4 TCRs covered the entire spike protein, and the dominant responses fell in regions 160-218 and 743-854. Reportedly, close to half of the unique spike-specific TCRs recognized epitopes lying outside the regions that are mutated in the B.1.351 and B.1.1.7 variants. The 56-69-year group was small, and its depth increase did not reach significance, likely because of low power. After two AZD1222 doses, both the breadth and the depth of spike-specific TCRs were significantly higher than at day 0 and than in MenACWY recipients. Because no samples from the day 14 peak response were available, repertoires could be characterized only after the peak T cell response.

V is pruned by 5 bases and J by 6 bases, leaving 17 bases of the junction without a gene match. The CDR3 runs 17 amino acids, cysteine and phenylalanine included. The kept DNA is CDR3 alone, 51 bases in frame from the first base. Sequences MDHEN (CDR1) and SYDVKM (CDR2) are obtained from the germline V gene. The CDR3 regions of human TCRbeta chains were analyzed by immunosequencing. Processing in the source paper ran as follows. TCRs in the repertoires were compared against a reference library of SARS-CoV-2-specific TCRs that had been generated with the MIRA antigen-specificity platform. Breadth was defined as the fraction of unique TCRs that were SARS-CoV-2-associated, and depth was defined as the fraction of total T cells that were SARS-CoV-2-associated. Using the MIRA data, each spike-specific TCR was assigned both to the spike region to which the TCR was reactive and to a CD4 or CD8 class. Log10-transformed breadth and depth values were compared by one-way ANOVA with Sidak's multiple comparisons tests. Here the immuneACCESS table is served through TCRdb, limited to in-frame sequences with V and J called. Missing clones are a known gap in these copies; in checked studies unresolved V genes cover under half, and the rest lacks a known reason. The V and J calls and clone size are taken from that table; D and trimming were inferred from the DNA. Present in this sample are around 120,000 clones, approximately 91% of which were seen just once. 2% to 2.5% of the sample is in the top ten clones.

This clonotype was obtained from an adult in good health. The sequence links TRBV28 to TRBJ2-7; TRBD2 agrees with 9 junctional bases. This specimen consisted of peripheral blood, obtained on day 0 of AZD1222 vaccination. The DNA sequence is TGTGCCAGCAGTGCACCTTGGGGTAGCGGGAGACTCCTCGAGCAGTACTTC. Protein translation: CASSAPWGSGRLLEQYF.